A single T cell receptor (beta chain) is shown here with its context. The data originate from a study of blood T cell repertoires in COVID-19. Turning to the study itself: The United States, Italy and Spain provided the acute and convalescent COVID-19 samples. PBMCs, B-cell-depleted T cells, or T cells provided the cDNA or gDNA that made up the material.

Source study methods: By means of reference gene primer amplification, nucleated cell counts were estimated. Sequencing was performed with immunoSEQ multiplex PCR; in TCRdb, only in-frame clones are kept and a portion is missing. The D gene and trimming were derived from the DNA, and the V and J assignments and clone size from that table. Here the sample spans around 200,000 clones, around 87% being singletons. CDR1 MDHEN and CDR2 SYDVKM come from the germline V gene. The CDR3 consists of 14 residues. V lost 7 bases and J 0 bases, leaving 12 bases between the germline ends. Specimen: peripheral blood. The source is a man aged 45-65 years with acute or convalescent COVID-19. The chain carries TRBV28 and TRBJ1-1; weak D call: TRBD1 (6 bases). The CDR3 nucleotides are TGTGCCAGCAACCAAGGGGGATTGAACACTGAAGCTTTCTTT. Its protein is CASNQGGLNTEAFF.